This TCR beta chain was identified during a study of blood T cell repertoires in COVID-19. The CDR3 spans 11 residues. CDR1 is SQVTM, CDR2 ANQGSEA, per germline. Trimming pared 7 bases from V and 6 bases from J, leaving 13 bases between. Authors' analysis steps: Cell counts per sample came from amplifying reference gene primers. Data came from immunoSEQ multiplex PCR; TCRdb stores just in-frame clones and leaves some out. V, J and clone size are those of that table, while D and trimming were read from the DNA. This table holds 150,000 to 200,000 clones, 83% found once. The rearrangement uses TRBV29-1 and TRBJ2-7, with D maybe TRBD2 (5 bases). Sample: peripheral blood. The source is a woman aged 80 or over with acute or convalescent COVID-19. CDR3 sequence: CSAARAGEQYF. In nucleotides, the CDR3 is TGCAGCGCCGCGCGGGCCGGCGAGCAGTACTTC.